This TCR beta chain was sequenced for a study of T cells expressing NK-cell markers. Study-level information: Sorted CD3+CD56+NKG2C+, CD3+CD56+NKG2C- and CD3+CD56-NKG2C+ T cells provided the TCR beta repertoires. Seven donors tested HCMV-seropositive and one tested seronegative among the eight sequenced.

As regards this clonotype: Its antigen is as yet unknown.

General study findings and limits: Several donors showed these clonotypes also leading the CD3+CD56-NKG2C+ fraction. Evidence did not settle whether expanded NKG2C+ T cell clones targeted HCMV.

The germline gives CDR1 DFQATT, CDR2 SNEGSKA (reference sequence). CDR3 length equals 14 residues. TCRdb re-called the 5' RACE reads, yielding one record per CDR3 amino acid sequence without DNA. This repertoire includes 350,000 to 450,000 distinct CDR3 sequences. The sequence came from a man aged 18 to 69 in good health. The V call is TRBV20-1, the J call TRBJ1-2; absent DNA, TCRdb's TRBD1 call cannot be checked. Sequencing was done on a sample of blood T cells: a sorted CD56 or NKG2C T cell subset, CD4+ or CD8+ T cells, or bulk PBMC T cells (not recorded which). The CDR3 region is CSAYLPGQSYGYTF.